This T cell receptor (beta chain) was retrieved from a study of T cell repertoires in cytomegalovirus infection. Study details: Recently described HLA-C-restricted plus well-studied HLA-B-restricted CMV epitopes were used. Both a matching HLA type and CMV infection were indicated by public TCR beta signatures.

MiXCR, applied by TCRdb to the reads, yields one record per CDR3 protein. The data contain about 900,000 distinct CDR3 sequences, approximately 33% of them singletons. This clonotype was observed at least ten times. Its specificity is unknown. Study-wide points: Dominant in the ex vivo response were TCR beta clonotypes restricted by HLA-C and specific for CMV.

With V trimmed by 5 bases and J by 6 bases, 10 bases remained unmatched. The CDR3 length is 17 residues. The germline V gene has CDR1 SGHTA and CDR2 FQGNSA. The material was cultured CD8+ T cells from PBMCs, obtained from culture after CMV antigen stimulation. The sequence was obtained from a human donor in good health (CMV status not recorded). Some clones in this sample may be carry-over from other donors' samples. V gene TRBV7-2 combines with J gene TRBJ2-1; 13 bases line up with TRBD2. CDR3 sequence: CASSPPATSGGPNEQFF. The CDR3 nucleotides are TGTGCCAGCAGCCCGCCCGCGACTAGCGGGGGGCCCAATGAGCAGTTCTTC.